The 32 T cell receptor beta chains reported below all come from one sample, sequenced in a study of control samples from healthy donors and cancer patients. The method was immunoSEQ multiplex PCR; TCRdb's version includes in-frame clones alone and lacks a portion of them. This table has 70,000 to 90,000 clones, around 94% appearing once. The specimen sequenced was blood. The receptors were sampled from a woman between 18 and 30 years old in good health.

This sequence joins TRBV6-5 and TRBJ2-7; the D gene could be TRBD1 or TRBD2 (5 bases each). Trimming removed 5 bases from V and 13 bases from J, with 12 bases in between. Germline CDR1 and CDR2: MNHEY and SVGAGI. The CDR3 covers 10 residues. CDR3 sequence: CASSTGRPYF. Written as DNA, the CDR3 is TGTGCCAGCAGTACGGGGCGCCCCTACTTC.

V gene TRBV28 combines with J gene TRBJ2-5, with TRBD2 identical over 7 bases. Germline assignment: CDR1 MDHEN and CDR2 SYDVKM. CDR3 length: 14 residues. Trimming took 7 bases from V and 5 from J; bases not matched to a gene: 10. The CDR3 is CASTSGVGGETQYF. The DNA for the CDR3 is TGTGCCAGCACCTCGGGTGTGGGGGGGGAGACCCAGTACTTC.

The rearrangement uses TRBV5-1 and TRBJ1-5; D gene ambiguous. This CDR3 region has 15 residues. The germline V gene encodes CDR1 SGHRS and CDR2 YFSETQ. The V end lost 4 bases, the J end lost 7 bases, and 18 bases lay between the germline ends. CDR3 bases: TGCGCCAGCAGCAACGACGGGGATAGTGGACAGCCCCAGCATTTT. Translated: CASSNDGDSGQPQHF.

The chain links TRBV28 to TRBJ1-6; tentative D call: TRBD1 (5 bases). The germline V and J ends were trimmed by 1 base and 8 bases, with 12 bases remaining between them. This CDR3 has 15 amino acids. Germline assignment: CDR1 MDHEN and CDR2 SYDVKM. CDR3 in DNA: TGTGCCAGCAGTTTATCTCAGGGACCCTATTCACCCCTCCACTTT. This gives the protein CASSLSQGPYSPLHF. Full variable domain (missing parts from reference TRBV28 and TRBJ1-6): DVKVTQSSRYLVKRTGEKVFLECVQDMDHENMFWYRQDPGLGLRLIYFSYDVKMKEKGDIPEGYSVSREKKERFSLILESASTNQTSMYLCASSLSQGPYSPLHFGNGTRLTVT.

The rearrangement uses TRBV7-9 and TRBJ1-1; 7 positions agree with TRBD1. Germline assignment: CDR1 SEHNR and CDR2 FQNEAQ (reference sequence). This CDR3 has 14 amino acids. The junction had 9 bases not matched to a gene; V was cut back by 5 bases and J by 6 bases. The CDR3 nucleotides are TGTGCCAGCAGCCTAACAGGGGATGACTCTGAAGCTTTCTTT. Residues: CASSLTGDDSEAFF.

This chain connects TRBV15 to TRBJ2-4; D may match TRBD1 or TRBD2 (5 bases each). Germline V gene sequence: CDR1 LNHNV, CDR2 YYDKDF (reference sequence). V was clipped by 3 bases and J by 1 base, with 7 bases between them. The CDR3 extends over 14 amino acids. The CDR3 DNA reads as TGTGCCACCAGCAGTTGGGGGGCCAAAAACATTCAGTACTTC. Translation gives CATSSWGAKNIQYF.

The CDR3 nucleotides read TGTGCCAGCAGCTTTGCTGGTGAAGCTTTCTTT. Translating gives CASSFAGEAFF. This chain uses TRBV5-6 with TRBJ1-1; D is undetermined. CDR3 size: 11 residues. V was clipped by 2 bases and J by 7 bases, with 6 bases between them. Germline lookup yields CDR1 SGHDT and CDR2 YYEEEE.

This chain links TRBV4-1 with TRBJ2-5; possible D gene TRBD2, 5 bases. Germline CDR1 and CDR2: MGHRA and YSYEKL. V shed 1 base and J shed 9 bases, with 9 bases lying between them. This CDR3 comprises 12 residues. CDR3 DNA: TGCGCCAGCAGCCAAGGGGCGAGGGCCCAGTACTTC. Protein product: CASSQGARAQYF.

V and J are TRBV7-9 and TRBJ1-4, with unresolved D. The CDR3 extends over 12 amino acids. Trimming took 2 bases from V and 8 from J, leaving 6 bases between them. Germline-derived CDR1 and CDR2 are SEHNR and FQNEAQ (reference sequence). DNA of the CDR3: TGTGCCAGCAGCTTATTGGGCGAAAAACTGTTTTTT. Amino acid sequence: CASSLLGEKLFF.

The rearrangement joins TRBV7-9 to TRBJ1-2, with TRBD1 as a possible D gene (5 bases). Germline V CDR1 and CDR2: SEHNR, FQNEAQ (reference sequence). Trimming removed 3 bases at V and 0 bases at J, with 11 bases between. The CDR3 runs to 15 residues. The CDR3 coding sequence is TGTGCCAGCAGCTTGAGTGGAGGGGCTAACTATGGCTACACCTTC. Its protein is CASSLSGGANYGYTF.

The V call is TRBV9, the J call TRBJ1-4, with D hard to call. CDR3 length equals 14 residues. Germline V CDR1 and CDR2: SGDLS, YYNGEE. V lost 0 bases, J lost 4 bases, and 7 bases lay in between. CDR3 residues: CASSVVGSNEKLFF. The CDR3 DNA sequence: TGTGCCAGCAGCGTAGTTGGTAGTAATGAAAAACTGTTTTTT.

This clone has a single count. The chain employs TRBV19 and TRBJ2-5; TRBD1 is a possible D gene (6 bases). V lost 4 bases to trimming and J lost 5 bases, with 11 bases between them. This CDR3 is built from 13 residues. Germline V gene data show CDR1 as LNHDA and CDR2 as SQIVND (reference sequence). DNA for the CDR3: TGTGCCAGTAGTAATACAGGGCTGGAGACCCAGTACTTC. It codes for CASSNTGLETQYF.

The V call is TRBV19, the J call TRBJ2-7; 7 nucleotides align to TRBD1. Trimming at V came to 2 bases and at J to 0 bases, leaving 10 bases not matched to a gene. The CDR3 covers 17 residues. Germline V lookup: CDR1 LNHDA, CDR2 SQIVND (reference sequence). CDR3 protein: CASSISWDSPDSYEQYF. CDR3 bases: TGTGCCAGTAGTATATCCTGGGACAGTCCAGACTCCTACGAGCAGTACTTC.

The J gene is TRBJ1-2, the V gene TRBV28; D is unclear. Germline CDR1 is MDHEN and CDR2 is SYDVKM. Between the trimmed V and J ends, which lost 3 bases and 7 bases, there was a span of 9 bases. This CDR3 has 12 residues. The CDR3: CASSLGKFGYTF. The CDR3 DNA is TGTGCCAGCAGTTTGGGGAAGTTTGGCTACACCTTC.

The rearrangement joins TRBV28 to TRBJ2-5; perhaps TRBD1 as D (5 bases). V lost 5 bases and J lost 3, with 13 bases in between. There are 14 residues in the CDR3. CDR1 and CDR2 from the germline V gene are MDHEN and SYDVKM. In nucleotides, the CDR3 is TGTGCCAGCAGTCTGGGGCGCTGGGAAGAGACCCAGTACTTC. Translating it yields CASSLGRWEETQYF.

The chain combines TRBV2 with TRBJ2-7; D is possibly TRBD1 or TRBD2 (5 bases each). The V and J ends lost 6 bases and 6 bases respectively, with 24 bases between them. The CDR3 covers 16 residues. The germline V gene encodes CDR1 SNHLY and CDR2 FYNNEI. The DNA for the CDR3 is TGTGCCAGCAGAAAAGGGACGGCATATGGTTTGAGCGAGCAGTACTTC. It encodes CASRKGTAYGLSEQYF.

The CDR3 DNA reads TGTGCCAGCAGTGTGACAGGGGATGTCACTGAAGCTTTCTTT. This sequence encodes CASSVTGDVTEAFF. The chain uses TRBV6-4 and TRBJ1-1; 8 bases map to TRBD1. V shed 4 bases, J shed 4 bases, and the junction held 5 bases outside the gene matches. The CDR3 spans 14 residues. Germline V lookup: CDR1 MRHNA, CDR2 SNTAGT.

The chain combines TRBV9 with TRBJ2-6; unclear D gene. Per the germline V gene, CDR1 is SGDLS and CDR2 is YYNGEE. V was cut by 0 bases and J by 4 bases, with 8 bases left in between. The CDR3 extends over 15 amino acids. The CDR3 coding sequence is TGTGCCAGCAGCGTAGTAGGGTCCGGGGCCAACGTCCTGACTTTC. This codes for CASSVVGSGANVLTF.

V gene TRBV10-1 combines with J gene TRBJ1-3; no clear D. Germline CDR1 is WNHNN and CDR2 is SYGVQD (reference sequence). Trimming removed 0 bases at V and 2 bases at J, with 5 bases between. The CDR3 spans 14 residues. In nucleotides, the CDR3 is TGCGCCAGCAGTGAGTCAAGGGCTGGAAACACCATATATTTT. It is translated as CASSESRAGNTIYF.

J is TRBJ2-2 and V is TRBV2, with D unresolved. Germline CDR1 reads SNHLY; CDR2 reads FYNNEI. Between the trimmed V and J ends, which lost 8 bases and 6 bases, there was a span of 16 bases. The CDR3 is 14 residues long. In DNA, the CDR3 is TGTGCCAGCCGATTAACCGGGCCCGCCGGGGAGCTGTTTTTT. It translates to CASRLTGPAGELFF.

CDR3 coding DNA: TGTGCCACCAGGTTTGGGACGGATTATGGCTACACCTTC. It translates to CATRFGTDYGYTF. The chain has TRBV15 and TRBJ1-2; D possibly corresponds to TRBD1 (5 bases). The CDR3 totals 13 residues. V lost 6 bases and J lost 5, with 13 bases in between. Germline V gene sequence: CDR1 LNHNV, CDR2 YYDKDF (reference sequence).

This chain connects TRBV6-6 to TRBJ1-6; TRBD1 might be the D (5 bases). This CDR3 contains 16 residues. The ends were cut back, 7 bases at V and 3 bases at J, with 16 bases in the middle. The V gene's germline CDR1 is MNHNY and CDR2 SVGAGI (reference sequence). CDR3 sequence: CASNSGQNNYNSPLHF. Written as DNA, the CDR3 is TGTGCCAGCAACAGTGGACAAAATAACTATAATTCACCCCTCCACTTT.

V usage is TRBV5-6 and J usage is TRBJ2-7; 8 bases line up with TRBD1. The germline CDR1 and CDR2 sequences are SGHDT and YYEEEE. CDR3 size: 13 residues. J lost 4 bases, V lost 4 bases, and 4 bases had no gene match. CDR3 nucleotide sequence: TGTGCCAGCAGCCCCGACAGGGGTTACGAGCAGTACTTC. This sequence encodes CASSPDRGYEQYF.

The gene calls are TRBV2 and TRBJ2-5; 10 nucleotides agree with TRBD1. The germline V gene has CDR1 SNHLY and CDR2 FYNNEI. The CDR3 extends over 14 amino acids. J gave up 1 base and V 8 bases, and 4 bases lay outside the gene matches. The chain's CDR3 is CASRDRGGQETQYF. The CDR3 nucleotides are TGTGCCAGCCGGGACAGGGGTGGCCAAGAGACCCAGTACTTC.

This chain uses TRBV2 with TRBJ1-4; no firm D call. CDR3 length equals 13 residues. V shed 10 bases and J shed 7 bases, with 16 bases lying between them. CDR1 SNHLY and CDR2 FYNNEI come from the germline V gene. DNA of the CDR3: TGTGCCACGGGGATTCTCAGTGGTGAAAAACTGTTTTTT. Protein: CATGILSGEKLFF.

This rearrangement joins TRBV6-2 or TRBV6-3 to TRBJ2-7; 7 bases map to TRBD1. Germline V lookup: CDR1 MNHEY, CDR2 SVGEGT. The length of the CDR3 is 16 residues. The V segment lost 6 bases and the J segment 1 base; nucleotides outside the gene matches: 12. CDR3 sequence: CASSDRVLYDSYEQYF. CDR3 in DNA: TGTGCCAGCAGCGACAGGGTACTATACGATTCCTACGAGCAGTACTTC.

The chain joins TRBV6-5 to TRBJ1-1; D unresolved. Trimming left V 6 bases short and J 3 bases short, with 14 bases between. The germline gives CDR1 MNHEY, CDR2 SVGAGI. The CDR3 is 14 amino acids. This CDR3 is CASSLTFLDTEAFF. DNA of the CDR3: TGTGCCAGCAGCTTAACATTTCTGGACACTGAAGCTTTCTTT.

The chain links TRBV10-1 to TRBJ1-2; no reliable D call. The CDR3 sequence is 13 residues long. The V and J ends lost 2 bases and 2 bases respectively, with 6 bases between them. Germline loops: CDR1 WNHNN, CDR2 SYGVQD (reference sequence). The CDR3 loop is CASSEQKNYGYTF. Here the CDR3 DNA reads TGCGCCAGCAGTGAGCAGAAGAACTATGGCTACACCTTC.

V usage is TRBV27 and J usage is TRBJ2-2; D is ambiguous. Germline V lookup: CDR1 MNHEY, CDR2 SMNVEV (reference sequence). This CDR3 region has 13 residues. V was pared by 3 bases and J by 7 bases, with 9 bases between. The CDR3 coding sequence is TGTGCCAGCAGTTTTTTCGGGTACGGGGAGCTGTTTTTT. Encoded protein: CASSFFGYGELFF.

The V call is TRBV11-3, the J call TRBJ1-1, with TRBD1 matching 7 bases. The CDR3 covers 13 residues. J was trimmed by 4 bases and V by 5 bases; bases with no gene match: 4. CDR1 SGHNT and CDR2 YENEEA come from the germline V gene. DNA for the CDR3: TGTGCCAGCAGCCGACAGGGCGGCACTGAAGCTTTCTTT. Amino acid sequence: CASSRQGGTEAFF.

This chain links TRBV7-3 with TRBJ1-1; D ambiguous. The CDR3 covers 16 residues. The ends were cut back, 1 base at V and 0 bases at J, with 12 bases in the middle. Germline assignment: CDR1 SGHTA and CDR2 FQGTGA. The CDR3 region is CASSLRPVSLNTEAFF. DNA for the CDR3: TGTGCCAGCAGCTTAAGGCCCGTATCCTTGAACACTGAAGCTTTCTTT.

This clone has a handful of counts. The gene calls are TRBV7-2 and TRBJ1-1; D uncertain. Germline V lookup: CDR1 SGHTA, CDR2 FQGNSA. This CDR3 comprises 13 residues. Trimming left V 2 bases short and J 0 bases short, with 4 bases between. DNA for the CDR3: TGTGCCAGCAGCTTACAGGTGAACACTGAAGCTTTCTTT. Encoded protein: CASSLQVNTEAFF. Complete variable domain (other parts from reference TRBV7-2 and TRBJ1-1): GAGVSQSPSNKVTEKGKDVELRCDPISGHTALYWYRQSLGQGLEFLIYFQGNSAPDKSGLPSDRFSAERTGGSVSTLTIQRTQQEDSAVYLCASSLQVNTEAFFGQGTRLTVV.